One T cell receptor (beta chain) is described in this entry. Its cognate antigen is unknown. Other DNA sequences of this sample code for an identical CDR3. In germline, CDR1 is SEHNR, CDR2 FQNEAQ (reference sequence). With 5 bases removed from V and 1 base from J, the gap between germline ends came to 6 bases. The CDR3 loop spans 12 amino acids. The data were taken from a study of beta chain features in type 1 diabetes. Points from the study as a whole: Among patients with Type 1 diabetes, TCRB CDR3s were moderately but significantly shorter in every one of the four CD4+ subsets.

Sequencing targeted expressed TCRB transcripts, as all isolated RNA had been reverse transcribed. Sequencing was performed with immunoSEQ multiplex PCR; in TCRdb, only in-frame clones are kept and a portion is missing. The table lists 150,000 to 200,000 clones, roughly 60% of them singletons. The receptor was isolated from a man aged 25 to 40 with type 1 diabetes. The gene calls are TRBV7-9 and TRBJ2-7, with D unresolved. Sequencing was done on a sample of naive CD4+ T cells from blood. The CDR3 spells CASSPGSYEQYF. DNA of the CDR3: TGTGCCAGCAGCCCCGGGTCCTACGAGCAGTACTTC.